Presented here are 18 T cell receptor beta chains from one specimen sequenced in a study of blood T cell repertoires in COVID-19. Produced via immunoSEQ multiplex PCR; TCRdb's table is partial and in-frame only. This sample carries fewer than 250,000 clones, roughly 88% of them seen once, and the ten largest clones take 14% to 15%. Sequences were obtained from PBMCs or T cells enriched from blood (not recorded which). These TCRs come from a woman in her 50s with acute COVID-19.

In this sample, this clone turned up once. V usage is TRBV7-9 and J usage is TRBJ2-7; 9 bases fit TRBD1. Germline assignment: CDR1 SEHNR and CDR2 FQNEAQ (reference sequence). Losses at the gene ends were 8 bases for V and 2 bases for J; bases not matched to a gene: 7. CDR3 length: 14 amino acids. CDR3 residues: CASGRTGATYEQYF. The CDR3 DNA reads as TGTGCCAGCGGAAGGACAGGGGCGACCTACGAGCAGTACTTC.

The rearrangement links TRBV18 to TRBJ1-1; no definite D call. Trimming cost V 10 bases and J 3 bases, with 15 bases left between them. The CDR3 sequence is 13 residues long. Germline values: CDR1 KGHSH, CDR2 LQKENI. The CDR3 DNA reads TGTGCCACCCAAATTACGGTGGACACTGAAGCTTTCTTT. This encodes CATQITVDTEAFF.

The chain couples TRBV19 to TRBJ1-2; D is uncertain. This CDR3 is 15 amino acids long. The V end was cut by 7 bases, the J end by 5 bases, with 20 bases between. The V gene's germline CDR1 is LNHDA and CDR2 SQIVND (reference sequence). The CDR3 is CASTDSGSVDYGYTF. DNA for the CDR3: TGTGCCAGTACTGATTCCGGGTCCGTTGATTATGGCTACACCTTC.

CDR3 sequence (DNA): TGTGCCTGGAGTGACTGGAGGAATGAGCAGTTCTTC. It codes for CAWSDWRNEQFF. This chain links TRBV30 with TRBJ2-1; perhaps TRBD2 as D (5 bases). The CDR3 spans 12 residues. Germline V gene sequence: CDR1 GTSNPN, CDR2 SVGIG (reference sequence). V was shortened by 1 base and J by 7 bases, with 8 bases between the two germline ends. Complete variable domain (other parts from reference TRBV30 and TRBJ2-1): SQTIHQWPATLVQPVGSPLSLECTVEGTSNPNLYWYRQAAGRGLQLLFYSVGIGQISSEVPQNLSASRPQDRQFILSSKKLLLSDSGFYLCAWSDWRNEQFFGPGTRLTVL.

This chain links TRBV6-2 or TRBV6-3 with TRBJ2-4; D uncertain. Germline V gene data show CDR1 as MNHEY and CDR2 as SVGEGT. V lost 5 bases, J lost 5 bases, and 7 bases lay in between. The CDR3 loop spans 12 amino acids. The CDR3 loop reads CASSPRENIQYF. CDR3 in DNA: TGTGCCAGCAGTCCCCGGGAAAACATTCAGTACTTC.

At least ten counts were recorded for this clone. CDR3 in DNA: TGTGCCAGCAAGCGGACAGGCTCCTATAATTCACCCCTCCACTTT. It codes for CASKRTGSYNSPLHF. The chain has TRBV6-5 and TRBJ1-6; TRBD1 aligns across 7 bases. This CDR3 is 15 amino acids long. CDR1 and CDR2 (germline): MNHEY, SVGAGI. V gave up 7 bases and J gave up 0 bases; unmatched junction bases: 3.

The chain is built from TRBV4-3 and TRBJ1-2, with a tentative D call TRBD1 (6 bases). The ends were cut back, 1 base at V and 4 bases at J, with 16 bases in the middle. Germline V lookup: CDR1 LGHNA, CDR2 YSLEER. This CDR3 region has 16 residues. The CDR3: CASSQGAGGGVYGYTF. DNA of the CDR3: TGCGCCAGCAGCCAAGGGGCGGGTGGGGGCGTCTATGGCTACACCTTC.

The chain carries TRBV18 and TRBJ1-1; TRBD1 might be the D (6 bases). Between the trimmed V and J ends, which lost 2 bases and 5 bases, there was a span of 21 bases. The CDR3 covers 17 residues. Per germline, CDR1 KGHSH and CDR2 LQKENI. Written as DNA, the CDR3 is TGTGCCAGCTCACCAGATACTCCCAGGGGCCGAGGGACTGAAGCTTTCTTT. This encodes CASSPDTPRGRGTEAFF.

The V and J genes are TRBV23-1 and TRBJ2-7; TRBD2 matches 11 bases. TRBV23-1 is an ORF, and what it does is uncertain. With 8 bases clipped from V and 4 bases from J, the junction kept 16 bases outside the gene matches. The length of the CDR3 is 17 residues. CDR3: CASPPEEPGLAEYEQYF. CDR3 nucleotides: TGCGCCAGCCCACCTGAGGAACCGGGACTAGCGGAGTACGAGCAGTACTTC.

V is TRBV5-4 and J is TRBJ2-5; 7 bases line up with TRBD2. This CDR3 has 17 amino acids. The V gene's germline CDR1 is SGHNT and CDR2 YYREEE (reference sequence). V was clipped by 0 bases and J by 1 base; unmatched bases: 9. The CDR3 protein is CASSLGLAVGVQETQYF. In DNA form, the CDR3 reads TGTGCCAGCAGCTTGGGGCTAGCGGTGGGGGTCCAAGAGACCCAGTACTTC. The full variable domain, its missing parts supplied by reference TRBV5-4 and TRBJ2-5, is ETGVTQSPTHLIKTRGQQVTLRCSSQSGHNTVSWYQQALGQGPQFIFQYYREEENGRGNFPPRFSGLQFPNYSSELNVNALELDDSALYLCASSLGLAVGVQETQYFGPGTRLLVL.

The rearrangement links TRBV5-4 to TRBJ2-3, with TRBD2 matching 7 bases. CDR1 is SGHNT and CDR2 is YYREEE in the germline V gene (reference sequence). Trimming took 0 bases from V and 2 from J; bases not matched to a gene: 6. There are 16 residues in the CDR3. The CDR3 here is CASSLAWGGITDTQYF. CDR3 nucleotide sequence: TGTGCCAGCAGCTTGGCCTGGGGGGGGATCACAGATACGCAGTATTTT.

The gene calls are TRBV24-1 and TRBJ2-5; 10 bases map to TRBD1. CDR3 length: 15 residues. J was trimmed by 5 bases and V by 5 bases; bases with no gene match: 7. Germline values: CDR1 KGHDR, CDR2 SFDVKD. The CDR3 DNA reads as TGTGCCACCAGTGGCGGGACAGGGGAGGGGGAGACCCAGTACTTC. The encoded protein is CATSGGTGEGETQYF.

J is TRBJ2-7 and V is TRBV18, with D possibly matching TRBD1 (7 bases). Germline CDR1 reads KGHSH; CDR2 reads LQKENI. CDR3 length: 14 residues. Trimming took off 6 bases at V and 6 bases at J, with 18 bases between the two ends. The CDR3 sequence is CASSLGQPRGEQYF. CDR3 coding DNA: TGTGCCAGCTCCTTGGGACAGCCGCGGGGCGAGCAGTACTTC.

V usage is TRBV6-4 and J usage is TRBJ2-1, with 12 nucleotides matching TRBD2. Germline V CDR1 and CDR2: MRHNA, SNTAGT. The CDR3 totals 13 residues. V lost 0 bases, J lost 13 bases, and 1 base stayed unmatched. The CDR3 sequence is CASSDSTSGGQFF. Here the CDR3 DNA reads TGTGCCAGCAGTGACTCGACTAGCGGGGGCCAGTTCTTC.

The chain couples TRBV5-1 to TRBJ2-2; TRBD2 aligns across 16 bases. Germline CDR1 SGHRS, CDR2 YFSETQ. Trimming cost V 5 bases and J 7 bases; bases outside gene matches: 8. This CDR3 region has 17 residues. The CDR3 DNA sequence: TGCGCCAGCAGACGGGGACTAGCGGGAGGGCCGATCGGGGAGCTGTTTTTT. It encodes CASRRGLAGGPIGELFF.

This chain connects TRBV6-5 to TRBJ1-5; no definite D call. V shed 6 bases and J shed 3 bases, with 9 bases lying between them. Germline CDR1 is MNHEY and CDR2 is SVGAGI. This CDR3 is built from 13 residues. The CDR3 spells CASREGINQPQHF. The CDR3 bases are TGTGCCAGCAGAGAGGGTATCAATCAGCCCCAGCATTTT.

The chain recombines TRBV20-1 with TRBJ1-2; D remains unclear. V was clipped by 3 bases and J by 4 bases, with 15 bases between them. CDR1 and CDR2 (germline): DFQATT, SNEGSKA (reference sequence). CDR3 length equals 14 residues. CDR3 amino acids: CSASFKAGLYGYTF. CDR3 nucleotide sequence: TGCAGTGCTAGTTTTAAGGCGGGCCTCTATGGCTACACCTTC.

The V and J genes are TRBV5-1 and TRBJ2-1, with D maybe TRBD1 (5 bases). V lost 4 bases and J lost 0, with 11 bases in between. The CDR3 loop spans 15 amino acids. CDR1 and CDR2 from the germline V gene are SGHRS and YFSETQ. The CDR3 spells CASSPRASSYNEQFF. DNA of the CDR3: TGCGCCAGCAGCCCCAGGGCGAGCTCCTACAATGAGCAGTTCTTC.